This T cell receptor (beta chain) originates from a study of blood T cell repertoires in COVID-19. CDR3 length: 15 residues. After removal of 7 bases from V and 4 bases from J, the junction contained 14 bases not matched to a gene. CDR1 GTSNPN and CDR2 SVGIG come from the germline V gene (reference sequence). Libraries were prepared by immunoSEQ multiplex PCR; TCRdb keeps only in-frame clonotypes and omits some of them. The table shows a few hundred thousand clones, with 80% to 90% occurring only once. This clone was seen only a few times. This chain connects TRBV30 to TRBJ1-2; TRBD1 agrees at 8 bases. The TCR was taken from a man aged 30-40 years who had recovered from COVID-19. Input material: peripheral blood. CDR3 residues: CAYQGLTGDGYGYTF. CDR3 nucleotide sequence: TGTGCCTACCAAGGATTGACAGGGGACGGCTATGGCTACACCTTC.